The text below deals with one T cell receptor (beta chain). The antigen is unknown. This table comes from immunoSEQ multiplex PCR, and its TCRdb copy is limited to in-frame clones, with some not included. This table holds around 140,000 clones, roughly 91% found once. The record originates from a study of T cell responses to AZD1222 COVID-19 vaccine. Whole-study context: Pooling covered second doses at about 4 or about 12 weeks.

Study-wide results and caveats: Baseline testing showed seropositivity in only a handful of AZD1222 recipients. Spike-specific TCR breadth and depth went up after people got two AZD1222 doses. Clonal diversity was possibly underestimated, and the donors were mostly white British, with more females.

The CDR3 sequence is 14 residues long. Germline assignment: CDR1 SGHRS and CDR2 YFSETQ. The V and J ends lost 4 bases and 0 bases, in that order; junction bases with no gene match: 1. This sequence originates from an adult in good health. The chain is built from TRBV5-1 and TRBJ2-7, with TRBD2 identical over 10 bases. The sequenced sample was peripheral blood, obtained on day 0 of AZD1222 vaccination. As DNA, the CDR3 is TGCGCCAGCAGCGCTAGCGGGAGCTCCTACGAGCAGTACTTC. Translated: CASSASGSSYEQYF.